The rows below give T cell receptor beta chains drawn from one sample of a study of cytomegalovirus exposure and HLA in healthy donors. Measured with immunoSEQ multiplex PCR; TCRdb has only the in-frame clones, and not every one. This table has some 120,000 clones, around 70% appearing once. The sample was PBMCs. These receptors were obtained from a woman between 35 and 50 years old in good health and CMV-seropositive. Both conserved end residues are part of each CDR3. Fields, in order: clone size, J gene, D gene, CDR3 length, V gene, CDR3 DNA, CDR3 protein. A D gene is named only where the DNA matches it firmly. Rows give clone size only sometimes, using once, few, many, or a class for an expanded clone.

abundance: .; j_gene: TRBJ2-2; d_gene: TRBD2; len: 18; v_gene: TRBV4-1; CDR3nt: TGCGCCAGCAGCCAAGATGCGGGCGACGGGACTAGCACCGGGGAGCTGTTTTTT; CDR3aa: CASSQDAGDGTSTGELFF
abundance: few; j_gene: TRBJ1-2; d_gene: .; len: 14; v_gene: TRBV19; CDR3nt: TGTGCCAGTAGTATGGGTATGTCGGGCTATGGCTACACCTTC; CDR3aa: CASSMGMSGYGYTF
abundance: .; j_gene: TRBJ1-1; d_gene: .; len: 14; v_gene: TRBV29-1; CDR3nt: TGCAGCGTTGGAGGAGGACGGGGAAACACTGAAGCTTTCTTT; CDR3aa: CSVGGGRGNTEAFF
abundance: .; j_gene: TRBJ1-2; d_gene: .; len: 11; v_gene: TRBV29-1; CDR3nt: TGCAGCGTACTGGACAGCTATGGCTACACCTTC; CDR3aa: CSVLDSYGYTF
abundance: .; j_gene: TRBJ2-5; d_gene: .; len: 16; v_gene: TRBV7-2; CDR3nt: TGTGCCAGCAGCCGTGGGGGAACCCAGGGGACAGAGACCCAGTACTTC; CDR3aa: CASSRGGTQGTETQYF
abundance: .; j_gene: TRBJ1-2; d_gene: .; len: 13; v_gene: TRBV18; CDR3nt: TGTGCCAGCTCACCGACACAGAGCTATGGCTACACCTTC; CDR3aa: CASSPTQSYGYTF
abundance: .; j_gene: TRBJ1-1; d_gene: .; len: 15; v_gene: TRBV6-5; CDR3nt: TGTGCCAGCAGTTACCTCGACAGCTTGAACACTGAAGCTTTCTTT; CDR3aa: CASSYLDSLNTEAFF
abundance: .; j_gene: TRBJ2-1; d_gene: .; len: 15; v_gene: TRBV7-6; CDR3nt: TGTGCCAGCAGCCTAGGGGAGCCCACCTACAATGAGCAGTTCTTC; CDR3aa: CASSLGEPTYNEQFF
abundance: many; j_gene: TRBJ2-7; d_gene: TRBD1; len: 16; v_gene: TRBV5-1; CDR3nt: TGCGCCAGCAGCTTGCGGCCGGGACAGGAATCCTACGAGCAGTACTTC; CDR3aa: CASSLRPGQESYEQYF
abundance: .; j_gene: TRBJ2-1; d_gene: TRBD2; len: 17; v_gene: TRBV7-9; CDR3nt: TGTGCCAGCAGCCCAACTAGCGGGGGGTTCGGCTACAATGAGCAGTTCTTC; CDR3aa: CASSPTSGGFGYNEQFF
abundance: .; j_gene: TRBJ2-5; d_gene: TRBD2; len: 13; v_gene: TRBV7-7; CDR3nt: TGTGCTAGCAGCGGGGGGGAACAAGAGACCCAGTACTTC; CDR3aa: CASSGGEQETQYF
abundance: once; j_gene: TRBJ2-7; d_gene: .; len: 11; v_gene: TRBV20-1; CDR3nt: TGCAGTGCTAGCTCGTACTACGAGCAGTACTTC; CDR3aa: CSASSYYEQYF
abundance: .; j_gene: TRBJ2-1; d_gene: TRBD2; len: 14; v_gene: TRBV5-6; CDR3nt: TGTGCCAGCAGCAGCGGGGGTCTCTACAATGAGCAGTTCTTC; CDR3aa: CASSSGGLYNEQFF
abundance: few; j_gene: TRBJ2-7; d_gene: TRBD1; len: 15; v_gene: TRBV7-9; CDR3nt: TGTGCCAGCAGCTCCGCGGGACAGGTTCAGTACGAGCAGTACTTC; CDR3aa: CASSSAGQVQYEQYF
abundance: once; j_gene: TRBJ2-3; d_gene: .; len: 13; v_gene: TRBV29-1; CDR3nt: TGCAGCGTTGAAGGTCCAGTAACAGATACGCAGTATTTT; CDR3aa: CSVEGPVTDTQYF
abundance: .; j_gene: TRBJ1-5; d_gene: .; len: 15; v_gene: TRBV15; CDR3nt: TGTGCCACCAGCAGAGTCGACAGCCCCAATCAGCCCCAGCATTTT; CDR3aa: CATSRVDSPNQPQHF
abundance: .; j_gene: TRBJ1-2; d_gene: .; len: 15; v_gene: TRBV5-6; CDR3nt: TGTGCCAGCAGCTCAACTACAGGGAGGGACTATGGCTACACCTTC; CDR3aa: CASSSTTGRDYGYTF
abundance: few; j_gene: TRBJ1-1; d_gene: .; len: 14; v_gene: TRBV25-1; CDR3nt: TGTGCCAGCAGTGCTCAGGGGTTGAACACTGAAGCTTTCTTT; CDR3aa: CASSAQGLNTEAFF
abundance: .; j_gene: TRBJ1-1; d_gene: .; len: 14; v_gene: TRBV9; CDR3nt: TGTGCCAGCAGCGTAGCGGCGAGGCATACTGAAGCTTTCTTT; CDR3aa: CASSVAARHTEAFF
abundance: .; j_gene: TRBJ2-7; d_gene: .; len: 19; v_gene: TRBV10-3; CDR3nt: TGTGCCATCAGGGCATCTGGGGGCACCCTGAACGTAGGGCACTACGAGCAGTACTTC; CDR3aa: CAIRASGGTLNVGHYEQYF
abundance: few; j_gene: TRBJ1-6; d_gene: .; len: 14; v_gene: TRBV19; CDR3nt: TGTGCCAGTAGAATACAGGGCGGTAATTCACCCCTCCACTTT; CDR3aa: CASRIQGGNSPLHF
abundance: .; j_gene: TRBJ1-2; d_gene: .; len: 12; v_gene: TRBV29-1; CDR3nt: TGCAGCGTTGAGGAGGGGTACTATGGCTACACCTTC; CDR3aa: CSVEEGYYGYTF
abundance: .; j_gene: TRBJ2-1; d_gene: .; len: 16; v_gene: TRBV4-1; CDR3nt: TGCGCCAGCAGCCAAGGAGGGGTCGGGGGATACAATGAGCAGTTCTTC; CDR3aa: CASSQGGVGGYNEQFF
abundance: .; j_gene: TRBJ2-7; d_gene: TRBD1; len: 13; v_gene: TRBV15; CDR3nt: TGTGCCACCGAGGACAGGGGGACCTACGAGCAGTACTTC; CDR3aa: CATEDRGTYEQYF
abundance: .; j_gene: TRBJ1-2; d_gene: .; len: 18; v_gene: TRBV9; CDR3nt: TGTGCCAGCAGCGTAGTTCCAGGGCGTGAGGTTTCTAACTATGGCTACACCTTC; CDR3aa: CASSVVPGREVSNYGYTF
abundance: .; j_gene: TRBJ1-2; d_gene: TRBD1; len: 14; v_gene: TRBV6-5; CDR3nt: TGTGCCAGCAGTTACGGGACAGGGTTCTATGGCTACACCTTC; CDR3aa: CASSYGTGFYGYTF
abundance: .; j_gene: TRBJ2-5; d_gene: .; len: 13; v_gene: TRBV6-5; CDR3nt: TGTGCCAGCAGCCTCCCGCTTCGGAGGGAGCAGTACTTC; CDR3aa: CASSLPLRREQYF
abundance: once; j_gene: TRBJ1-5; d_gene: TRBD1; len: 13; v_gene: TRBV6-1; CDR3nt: TGTGCCAGCCGCAGACAGGGGACTCAGCCCCAGCATTTT; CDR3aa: CASRRQGTQPQHF
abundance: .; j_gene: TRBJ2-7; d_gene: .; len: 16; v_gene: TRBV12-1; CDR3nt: TGTGCCAGCAGCTTTGCGGTACTAGCGGGGGCCTACGAGCAGTACTTC; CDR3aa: CASSFAVLAGAYEQYF
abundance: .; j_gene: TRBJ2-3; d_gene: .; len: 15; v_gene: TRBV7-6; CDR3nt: TGTGCCAGCAGCGAGGGTCGACAATTCGTGGATACGCAGTATTTT; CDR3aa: CASSEGRQFVDTQYF
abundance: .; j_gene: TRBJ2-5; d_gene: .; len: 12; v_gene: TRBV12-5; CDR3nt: TGTGCTAGCCTTGGGGCCCAAGAGACCCAGTACTTC; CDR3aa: CASLGAQETQYF
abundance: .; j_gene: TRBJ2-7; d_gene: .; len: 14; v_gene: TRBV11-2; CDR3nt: TGTGCCAGCAGCCCCGCGGATCGGGTCTACGAGCAGTACTTC; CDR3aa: CASSPADRVYEQYF
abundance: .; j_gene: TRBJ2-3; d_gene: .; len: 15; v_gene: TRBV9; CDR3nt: TGTGCCAGCAGCGTAGCTATGGGGAGTGCTGATACGCAGTATTTT; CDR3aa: CASSVAMGSADTQYF
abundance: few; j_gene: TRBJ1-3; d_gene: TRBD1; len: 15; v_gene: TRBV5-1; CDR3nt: TGCGCCAGCAGCGACCGGGACAGGGGGCGAGACACCATATATTTT; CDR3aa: CASSDRDRGRDTIYF
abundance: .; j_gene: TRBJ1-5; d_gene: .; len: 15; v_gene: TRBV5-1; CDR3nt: TGCGCCAGCAGCCCCCTGGGAGGGAGCAATCAGCCCCAGCATTTT; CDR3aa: CASSPLGGSNQPQHF